Following are 32 T cell receptor beta chains from one sample sequenced in a study of blood T cell repertoires in COVID-19. Clones were read by immunoSEQ multiplex PCR, and TCRdb kept only the in-frame ones, dropping some. This table holds 100,000 to 120,000 clones, approximately 84% found once. Material for sequencing was peripheral blood. The receptors derive from a man aged 50 to 59 with acute or convalescent COVID-19.

The chain links TRBV5-6 to TRBJ1-3; no reliable D call. V was pared by 1 base and J by 3 bases, with 8 bases between. The CDR3 runs to 14 residues. Germline assignment: CDR1 SGHDT and CDR2 YYEEEE. The CDR3 spells CASSLTGFGNTIYF. The CDR3 bases are TGTGCCAGCAGCTTGACCGGGTTTGGAAACACCATATATTTT.

The chain carries TRBV6-5 and TRBJ2-5; maybe TRBD1 (7 bases). Germline V CDR1 and CDR2: MNHEY, SVGAGI. The CDR3 sequence is 15 residues long. Trimming shortened V by 7 bases and J by 4 bases, and 19 bases separated the two germline ends. CDR3 sequence: CASKEGRGDRETQYF. The DNA of the CDR3 is TGTGCCAGCAAGGAGGGCAGGGGGGATAGAGAGACCCAGTACTTC.

The chain joins TRBV5-1 to TRBJ2-3; no definite D call. Trimming removed 5 bases from V and 5 bases from J, with 18 bases in between. Germline V gene lookup returns CDR1 SGHRS and CDR2 YFSETQ. The CDR3 has 15 residues. The CDR3 DNA reads TGCGCCAGCAGGGCCGGAAGCCTAGTTGGAGATACGCAGTATTTT. Its translation: CASRAGSLVGDTQYF.

The V and J genes are TRBV7-9 and TRBJ2-3; the D gene is possibly TRBD2 (5 bases). V lost 8 bases and J 6 bases, leaving 21 bases between the germline ends. The CDR3 extends over 15 amino acids. Germline CDR1 reads SEHNR; CDR2 reads FQNEAQ (reference sequence). This CDR3 is CASADGRGPKDTQYF. DNA for the CDR3: TGTGCCAGCGCGGACGGTCGGGGTCCCAAGGATACGCAGTATTTT.

The chain links TRBV15 to TRBJ1-5; TRBD1 aligns across 10 bases. The CDR3 length is 17 residues. The V segment lost 1 base and the J segment 2 bases; nucleotides outside the gene matches: 5. Per germline, CDR1 LNHNV and CDR2 YYDKDF (reference sequence). CDR3: CATSRGQGAAGNQPQHF. The DNA of the CDR3 is TGTGCCACCAGCAGAGGACAGGGGGCAGCGGGCAATCAGCCCCAGCATTTT.

Turning to this clone: This same CDR3 is encoded by further DNA sequences in the sample. The chain's CDR3 is CATSDTGQETQYF. The CDR3 DNA reads TGTGCCACCAGTGACACGGGCCAAGAGACCCAGTACTTC. The chain combines TRBV24-1 with TRBJ2-5; D is undetermined. The CDR3 contains 13 residues. V was shortened by 4 bases and J by 1 base, with 6 bases between the two germline ends. Germline V gives CDR1 KGHDR, CDR2 SFDVKD.

The chain combines TRBV5-5 with TRBJ1-5; 8 bases line up with TRBD1. Per germline, CDR1 SGHKS and CDR2 YYEKEE (reference sequence). This CDR3 contains 16 residues. V dropped 7 bases and J dropped 3; count of bases not matched to a gene: 12. This CDR3 is CASARITGGDNQPQHF. The DNA for the CDR3 is TGTGCCAGCGCAAGAATTACAGGGGGGGACAATCAGCCCCAGCATTTT.

The chain carries TRBV7-2 and TRBJ1-5; TRBD1 is a possible D gene (5 bases). V lost 2 bases, J lost 6 bases, and 8 bases lay in between. There are 13 residues in the CDR3. In germline, CDR1 is SGHTA, CDR2 FQGNSA. This CDR3 reads CASSLQGAQPQHF. The CDR3, as DNA: TGTGCCAGCAGCTTACAAGGGGCTCAGCCCCAGCATTTT.

The V and J genes are TRBV9 and TRBJ1-2; 9 nucleotides align to TRBD1. After removal of 3 bases from V and 4 bases from J, the junction contained 4 bases not matched to a gene. Germline V CDR1 and CDR2: SGDLS, YYNGEE. This CDR3 has 14 residues. CDR3 amino acids: CASSGGQGPYGYTF. The DNA of the CDR3 is TGTGCCAGCAGCGGGGGACAGGGCCCCTATGGCTACACCTTC.

This chain uses TRBV10-3 with TRBJ1-1; 7 positions agree with TRBD1. Germline assignment: CDR1 ENHRY and CDR2 SYGVKD. The CDR3 spans 14 residues. V gave up 6 bases and J gave up 3 bases; unmatched junction bases: 7. Here the CDR3 reads CAIRPQGVDTEAFF. The DNA for the CDR3 is TGTGCCATCAGGCCCCAGGGGGTGGACACTGAAGCTTTCTTT.

V is TRBV19 and J is TRBJ1-2; D unresolved. V dropped 7 bases and J dropped 0 bases, with 3 bases sitting between them. Germline CDR1 LNHDA, CDR2 SQIVND (reference sequence). The CDR3 has 11 amino acids. The chain's CDR3 is CASTSNYGYTF. The CDR3 DNA is TGTGCCAGTACCTCTAACTATGGCTACACCTTC.

This rearrangement joins TRBV11-2 to TRBJ1-2; D call uncertain. In germline, CDR1 is SGHAT, CDR2 FQNNGV. Trimming removed 1 base at V and 2 bases at J, with 11 bases between. The CDR3 has 15 residues. The CDR3 loop reads CASSLGPAGNYGYTF. The CDR3 DNA is TGTGCCAGCAGCTTAGGCCCGGCGGGGAACTATGGCTACACCTTC.

The chain recombines TRBV28 with TRBJ1-4; no clear D gene. Germline V gene data show CDR1 as MDHEN and CDR2 as SYDVKM. V lost 7 bases to trimming and J lost 6 bases, with 6 bases between them. This CDR3 is built from 11 residues. The CDR3 region has the DNA TGTGCCAGCATAGGAGATGAAAAACTGTTTTTT. Encoded protein: CASIGDEKLFF.

The rearrangement links TRBV25-1 to TRBJ2-1, with TRBD1 matching 8 bases. V shed 3 bases and J 3 bases; nucleotides not matched to a gene: 1. The CDR3 consists of 14 residues. Germline V gene lookup returns CDR1 MGHDK and CDR2 SYGVNS. The chain's CDR3 is CASSETGVYNEQFF. Here the CDR3 DNA reads TGTGCCAGCAGTGAGACAGGGGTCTACAATGAGCAGTTCTTC.

This rearrangement joins TRBV6-5 to TRBJ2-6; no reliable D call. The ends were cut back, 6 bases at V and 0 bases at J, with 6 bases in the middle. Germline loops: CDR1 MNHEY, CDR2 SVGAGI. The CDR3 is 14 amino acids. The CDR3 nucleotides read TGTGCCAGCAGCCTTAGCTCTGGGGCCAACGTCCTGACTTTC. This translates into CASSLSSGANVLTF.

V usage is TRBV29-1 and J usage is TRBJ1-2; 7 bases are shared with TRBD1. The CDR3 covers 13 residues. V trimming: 7 bases; J trimming: 4 bases; junction bases outside the gene matches: 9. Looked up from germline, CDR1 is SQVTM and CDR2 is ANQGSEA. CDR3 sequence: CSANRGSGYGYTF. CDR3 bases: TGCAGCGCTAACAGGGGCTCGGGCTATGGCTACACCTTC.

This clone has just one count. DNA for the CDR3: TGTGCCACCCTAACCGACCGGGGGGGTGAGGGGAGCTCCTACAATGAGCAGTTCTTC. Amino acids: CATLTDRGGEGSSYNEQFF. The chain couples TRBV15 to TRBJ2-1; 8 nucleotides match TRBD2. The CDR3 contains 19 residues. Trimming at V came to 8 bases and at J to 0 bases, leaving 18 bases not matched to a gene. Germline V gene sequence: CDR1 LNHNV, CDR2 YYDKDF (reference sequence).

The gene calls are TRBV6-1 and TRBJ2-7; tentatively, D is TRBD2 (7 bases). V was cut by 2 bases and J by 4 bases, with 12 bases left in between. The CDR3 loop spans 14 amino acids. Germline CDR1 and CDR2: MNHNS and SASEGT. CDR3 sequence reads: CASSEWGGRYEQYF. The CDR3 nucleotides are TGTGCCAGCAGTGAATGGGGGGGCCGGTACGAGCAGTACTTC.

CDR3 bases: TGCGCCAGCAGCTCGGACAGGGTTTGGGGCGGCTACACCTTC. This encodes CASSSDRVWGGYTF. The rearrangement uses TRBV5-1 and TRBJ1-2, with 8 bases fitting TRBD1. V lost 3 bases, J lost 8 bases, and 9 bases stayed unmatched. Germline CDR1 SGHRS, CDR2 YFSETQ. There are 14 residues in the CDR3.

This rearrangement joins TRBV5-6 to TRBJ1-1; 9 bases map to TRBD1. The CDR3 consists of 17 residues. Germline lookup yields CDR1 SGHDT and CDR2 YYEEEE. With V trimmed by 3 bases and J by 7 bases, 16 bases remained unmatched. CDR3 loop: CASSSPPGTGLPNEAFF. The CDR3 DNA reads as TGTGCCAGCAGCTCACCGCCGGGGACAGGGCTTCCCAATGAAGCTTTCTTT.

V gene TRBV18 combines with J gene TRBJ2-3; 15 bases agree with TRBD2. There are 17 residues in the CDR3. J lost 1 base, V lost 3 bases, and 2 bases had no gene match. The germline V gene encodes CDR1 KGHSH and CDR2 LQKENI. This chain's CDR3 is CASSPRTSGGGTDTQYF. CDR3 sequence (DNA): TGTGCCAGCTCACCCCGGACTAGCGGGGGGGGCACAGATACGCAGTATTTT.

The chain couples TRBV19 to TRBJ2-2, with D possibly TRBD2 on 6 matching bases. This CDR3 region has 15 residues. CDR1 is LNHDA and CDR2 is SQIVND in the germline V gene (reference sequence). Trimming removed 2 bases at V and 2 bases at J, with 9 bases between. CDR3 DNA: TGTGCCAGTAGTATACGCGGGACTAACACCGGGGAGCTGTTTTTT. Translating gives CASSIRGTNTGELFF.

This clone was picked up one time. This chain connects TRBV5-1 to TRBJ1-1; TRBD1 is a possible D gene (6 bases). Trimming stripped 5 bases from V and 0 bases from J, with 14 bases between. The CDR3 consists of 15 residues. Germline CDR1 reads SGHRS; CDR2 reads YFSETQ. CDR3 sequence: CASRGGARVNTEAFF. The CDR3 coding sequence is TGCGCCAGCAGAGGGGGGGCCAGGGTGAACACTGAAGCTTTCTTT. Full variable domain (rest looked up from reference TRBV5-1 and TRBJ1-1): KAGVTQTPRYLIKTRGQQVTLSCSPISGHRSVSWYQQTPGQGLQFLFEYFSETQRNKGNFPGRFSGRQFSNSRSEMNVSTLELGDSALYLCASRGGARVNTEAFFGQGTRLTVV.

V is TRBV7-8 and J is TRBJ1-2, with 11 bases matching TRBD1. This CDR3 has 14 residues. Germline values: CDR1 SGHVS, CDR2 FQNEAQ. J gave up 5 bases and V 4 bases, and 3 bases lay outside the gene matches. CDR3 bases: TGTGCCAGCAGCTCTGGACAGGGGGCTTATGGCTACACCTTC. This sequence encodes CASSSGQGAYGYTF. Looking up the rest from reference TRBV7-8 and TRBJ1-2 gives the full variable domain: GAGVSQSPRYKVAKRGQDVALRCDPISGHVSLFWYQQALGQGPEFLTYFQNEAQLDKSGLPSDRFFAERPEGSVSTLKIQRTQQEDSAVYLCASSSGQGAYGYTFGSGTRLTVV.

This clone showed up just a few times. The chain is built from TRBV6-4 and TRBJ1-2, with a possible D match to TRBD1 (6 bases). V was clipped by 6 bases and J by 0 bases, with 11 bases between them. The CDR3 extends over 14 amino acids. Per the germline V gene, CDR1 is MRHNA and CDR2 is SNTAGT. In nucleotides, the CDR3 is TGTGCCAGCAGACCCGGACAGACTAACTATGGCTACACCTTC. Translating gives CASRPGQTNYGYTF.

In DNA, the CDR3 is TGTGCCAGCAGTGAGGGACTAGGCTACAATGAGCAGTTCTTC. Protein: CASSEGLGYNEQFF. The J gene is TRBJ2-1, the V gene TRBV9; 8 nucleotides align to TRBD2. V shed 5 bases and J 3 bases; nucleotides not matched to a gene: 4. The CDR3 is 14 amino acids. Looked up from germline, CDR1 is SGDLS and CDR2 is YYNGEE.

The rearrangement joins TRBV20-1 to TRBJ1-1, with D possibly TRBD1 on 6 matching bases. The V end lost 5 bases, the J end lost 10 bases, and 14 bases lay between the germline ends. The CDR3 is made up of 11 amino acids. Per germline, CDR1 DFQATT and CDR2 SNEGSKA (reference sequence). The CDR3 loop is CSALTGIGAFF. CDR3 bases: TGCAGTGCTCTTACAGGGATAGGAGCTTTCTTT.

The rearrangement links TRBV12-5 to TRBJ1-1; D call uncertain. CDR1 is LGHNT, CDR2 FRNRAP, per germline. Trimming stripped 9 bases from V and 0 bases from J, with 14 bases between. The CDR3 has 14 residues. This chain's CDR3 is CASTSPHMNTEAFF. DNA of the CDR3: TGTGCTAGCACTAGCCCGCATATGAACACTGAAGCTTTCTTT.

The rearrangement links TRBV6-4 to TRBJ1-2; 8 nucleotides agree with TRBD1. CDR3 length: 14 amino acids. V lost 5 bases, J lost 2 bases, and 4 bases stayed unmatched. Germline V CDR1 and CDR2: MRHNA, SNTAGT. The CDR3 DNA is TGTGCCAGCAGTCCGACAGGGGTAAACTATGGCTACACCTTC. Amino acids: CASSPTGVNYGYTF.

The V and J genes are TRBV27 and TRBJ1-6, with TRBD1 matching over 8 bases. The CDR3 has 14 amino acids. Losses at the gene ends were 4 bases for V and 10 bases for J; bases not matched to a gene: 6. CDR1 MNHEY and CDR2 SMNVEV come from the germline V gene (reference sequence). The CDR3 loop is CASSSDRGRSPLHF. DNA of the CDR3: TGTGCCAGCAGTTCAGACAGGGGACGCTCACCCCTCCACTTT.

The gene calls are TRBV5-5 and TRBJ1-5; 8 nucleotides agree with TRBD1. Looked up from germline, CDR1 is SGHKS and CDR2 is YYEKEE (reference sequence). This CDR3 contains 16 residues. The V and J ends lost 4 bases and 3 bases, in that order; junction bases with no gene match: 9. CDR3 in amino acids: CASSPTGVADNQPQHF. CDR3 sequence (DNA): TGTGCCAGCAGCCCGACAGGGGTGGCGGACAATCAGCCCCAGCATTTT.

The CDR3 nucleotides read TGTGCCTGGAGCAAGGGGGCGGGTCAGCCCCAGCATTTT. Amino acid sequence: CAWSKGAGQPQHF. This sequence joins TRBV30 and TRBJ1-5; 7 bases map to TRBD1. Losses at the gene ends were 3 bases for V and 6 bases for J; bases not matched to a gene: 5. Looked up from germline, CDR1 is GTSNPN and CDR2 is SVGIG (reference sequence). This CDR3 is 13 amino acids long.